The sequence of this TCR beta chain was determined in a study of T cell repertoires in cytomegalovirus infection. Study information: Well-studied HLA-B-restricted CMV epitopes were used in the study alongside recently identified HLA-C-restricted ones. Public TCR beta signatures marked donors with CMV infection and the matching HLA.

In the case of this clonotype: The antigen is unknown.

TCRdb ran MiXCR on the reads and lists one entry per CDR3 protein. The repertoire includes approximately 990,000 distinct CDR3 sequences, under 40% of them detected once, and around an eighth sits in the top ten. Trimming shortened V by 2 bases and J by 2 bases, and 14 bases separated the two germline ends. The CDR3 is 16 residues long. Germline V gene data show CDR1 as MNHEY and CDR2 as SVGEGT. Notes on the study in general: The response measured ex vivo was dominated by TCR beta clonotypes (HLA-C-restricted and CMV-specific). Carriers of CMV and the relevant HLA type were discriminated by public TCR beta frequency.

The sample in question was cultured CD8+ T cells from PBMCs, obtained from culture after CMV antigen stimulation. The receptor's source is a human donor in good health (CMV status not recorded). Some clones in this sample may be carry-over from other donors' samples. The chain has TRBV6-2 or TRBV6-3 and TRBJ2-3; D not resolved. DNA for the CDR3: TGTGCCAGCAGTTACCCGGCTAATTTGGACACAGATACGCAGTATTTT. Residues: CASSYPANLDTDTQYF.